Described below is a single TCR beta chain sequence and its context. Antigen specificity is unknown. The germline gives CDR1 SNHLY, CDR2 FYNNEI. There are 12 residues in the CDR3. Primers included in the PCR were 60 Vbeta and 13 Jbeta primers. The table came from immunoSEQ multiplex PCR; TCRdb's copy has only in-frame clones and leaves some out. The sample has roughly 100,000 clones; around 81% are singletons. The data were taken from a study of cytomegalovirus exposure and HLA in healthy donors. Notes on the study in general: 87-base-pair reads could not separate some V segments, including TRBV6-2 and TRBV6-3.

Every donor was a healthy person donating bone marrow. Nominally healthy donors provided the samples, though records likely missed some immune exposures. The sequence derives from a man aged 35-49 years in good health and CMV-seropositive. Material for sequencing was PBMCs. The gene calls are TRBV2 and TRBJ2-5, with D uncertain. The end of the DNA is better explained by TRBJ2-7, so the J call may be wrong. CDR3 residues: CASSETLLEQYF. The CDR3 DNA reads TGTGCCAGCAGTGAAACGCTGCTCGAGCAGTACTTC.